A selection of T cell receptor beta chains follows, all from one sample in a study of technical replicates of blood from a few donors. Generated by immunoSEQ multiplex PCR, the TCRdb table keeps only in-frame clones and is missing some. In the table there are around 80,000 clones, around 90% of which are singletons. The material sequenced was T cells isolated from PBMCs. Receptors were obtained from a human donor in good health. Both conserved end residues are part of each CDR3. The D gene is left open where the match is weak. The size entry is marked missing in some rows and otherwise reads once, few, many or a size class.

CASGLGLAGGIKTYNEQFF TGTGCTAGTGGTTTGGGCCTAGCGGGAGGGATCAAGACCTACAATGAGCAGTTCTTC TRBJ2-1 TRBD2 TRBV12-5 .
CAISEQGTTYEQYF TGTGCCATCAGTGAGCAGGGTACGACCTACGAGCAGTACTTC TRBJ2-7 . TRBV10-3 once
CASRGQLNTEAFF TGTGCCAGCAGAGGACAGTTAAACACTGAAGCTTTCTTT TRBJ1-1 . TRBV25-1 .
CASSSSGRSDNEQFF TGCGCCAGCAGCTCCAGCGGGAGGTCCGACAATGAGCAGTTCTTC TRBJ2-1 TRBD2 TRBV5-1 .
CASSLRGDEQFF TGCGCCAGCAGCCTGCGGGGGGACGAGCAGTTCTTC TRBJ2-1 TRBD2 TRBV5-1 .
CASRPSDLGGYGYTF TGCGCCAGCAGACCCTCCGACTTAGGAGGCTATGGCTACACCTTC TRBJ1-2 . TRBV5-1 .
CATSRGGNRGNQPQHF TGTGCCACCAGCAGAGGAGGGAATAGGGGCAATCAGCCCCAGCATTTT TRBJ1-5 . TRBV15 .
CASSSGWTDEAFF TGTGCCAGCAGCTCCGGATGGACAGATGAAGCTTTCTTT TRBJ1-1 . TRBV11-3 .
CASSLTGINEQFF TGTGCCAGCAGTTTAACGGGAATCAATGAGCAGTTCTTC TRBJ2-1 . TRBV28 .
CASSPTDGTYEQYF TGTGCCAGCAGCCCAACTGACGGGACCTACGAGCAGTACTTC TRBJ2-7 . TRBV7-9 .
CASSLEVTGGLSSYEQFF TGTGCCAGCAGCTTAGAAGTGACGGGAGGGCTTTCTTCTTATGAGCAGTTCTTC TRBJ2-1 TRBD2 TRBV7-6 .
CASSYLGGLGNEQFF TGTGCCAGCAGTTACTTGGGGGGGCTGGGTAATGAGCAGTTCTTC TRBJ2-1 . TRBV6-5 .
CASRSGVHEQYF TGTGCCAGCAGATCAGGGGTCCACGAGCAGTACTTC TRBJ2-7 . TRBV5-6 .
CASSPEGQVICHRTNEKLFF TGTGCCAGCTCACCAGAAGGACAGGTAATTTGCCATCGGACTAATGAAAAACTGTTTTTT TRBJ1-4 TRBD1 TRBV18 .
CASGSDRGNEQFF TGTGCTAGTGGATCCGACAGGGGCAATGAGCAGTTCTTC TRBJ2-1 TRBD1 TRBV12-5 .
CASSSPENTEAFF TGTGCCAGCAGCTCTCCAGAAAACACTGAAGCTTTCTTT TRBJ1-1 . TRBV7-9 .
CASSPLQGRLFF TGTGCCAGCAGCCCTCTACAGGGGAGACTGTTTTTT TRBJ1-4 TRBD1 TRBV7-2 .
CASSLRSGGSYTF TGTGCCAGCAGCTTAAGGTCAGGGGGGAGCTACACCTTC TRBJ1-2 TRBD1 TRBV7-9 .
CASSRRGTEEAFF TGTGCCAGCTCACGCCGCGGGACGGAAGAAGCTTTCTTT TRBJ1-1 . TRBV18 .
CASSSFALRGLAFF TGCGCCAGCAGCAGTTTCGCTCTTAGGGGGCTGGCTTTCTTT TRBJ1-1 TRBD1 TRBV4-1 .